The sequence of this T cell receptor beta chain was determined in a study of T cell responses to AZD1222 COVID-19 vaccine. About this clone: What it binds is unknown.

Study results and caveats: Reports say nearly half of spike-specific TCRs go after unmutated variant regions. Seropositive status at baseline applied to only five or six AZD1222 recipients. Clonal diversity was possibly underestimated, and the donors were mostly white British, with more females. The peak T cell response came first, and repertoires were sampled only after it.

From germline, CDR1 is SGHRS and CDR2 YFSETQ. The CDR3 length is 13 residues. The V gene lost 9 bases and the J gene lost 3 bases, with 16 bases spanning the gap. Data came from immunoSEQ multiplex PCR; TCRdb stores just in-frame clones and leaves some out. The sample carries about 120,000 clones, approximately 85% recorded once. The sequence was obtained from an adult in good health. The V gene is TRBV5-1, the J gene TRBJ2-7, with D tentatively TRBD2 (5 bases). The sample consisted of peripheral blood, taken on day 0 of AZD1222 vaccination. This CDR3 reads CANNLKGGYEQYF. The DNA for the CDR3 is TGCGCCAACAACCTGAAAGGAGGCTACGAGCAGTACTTC.